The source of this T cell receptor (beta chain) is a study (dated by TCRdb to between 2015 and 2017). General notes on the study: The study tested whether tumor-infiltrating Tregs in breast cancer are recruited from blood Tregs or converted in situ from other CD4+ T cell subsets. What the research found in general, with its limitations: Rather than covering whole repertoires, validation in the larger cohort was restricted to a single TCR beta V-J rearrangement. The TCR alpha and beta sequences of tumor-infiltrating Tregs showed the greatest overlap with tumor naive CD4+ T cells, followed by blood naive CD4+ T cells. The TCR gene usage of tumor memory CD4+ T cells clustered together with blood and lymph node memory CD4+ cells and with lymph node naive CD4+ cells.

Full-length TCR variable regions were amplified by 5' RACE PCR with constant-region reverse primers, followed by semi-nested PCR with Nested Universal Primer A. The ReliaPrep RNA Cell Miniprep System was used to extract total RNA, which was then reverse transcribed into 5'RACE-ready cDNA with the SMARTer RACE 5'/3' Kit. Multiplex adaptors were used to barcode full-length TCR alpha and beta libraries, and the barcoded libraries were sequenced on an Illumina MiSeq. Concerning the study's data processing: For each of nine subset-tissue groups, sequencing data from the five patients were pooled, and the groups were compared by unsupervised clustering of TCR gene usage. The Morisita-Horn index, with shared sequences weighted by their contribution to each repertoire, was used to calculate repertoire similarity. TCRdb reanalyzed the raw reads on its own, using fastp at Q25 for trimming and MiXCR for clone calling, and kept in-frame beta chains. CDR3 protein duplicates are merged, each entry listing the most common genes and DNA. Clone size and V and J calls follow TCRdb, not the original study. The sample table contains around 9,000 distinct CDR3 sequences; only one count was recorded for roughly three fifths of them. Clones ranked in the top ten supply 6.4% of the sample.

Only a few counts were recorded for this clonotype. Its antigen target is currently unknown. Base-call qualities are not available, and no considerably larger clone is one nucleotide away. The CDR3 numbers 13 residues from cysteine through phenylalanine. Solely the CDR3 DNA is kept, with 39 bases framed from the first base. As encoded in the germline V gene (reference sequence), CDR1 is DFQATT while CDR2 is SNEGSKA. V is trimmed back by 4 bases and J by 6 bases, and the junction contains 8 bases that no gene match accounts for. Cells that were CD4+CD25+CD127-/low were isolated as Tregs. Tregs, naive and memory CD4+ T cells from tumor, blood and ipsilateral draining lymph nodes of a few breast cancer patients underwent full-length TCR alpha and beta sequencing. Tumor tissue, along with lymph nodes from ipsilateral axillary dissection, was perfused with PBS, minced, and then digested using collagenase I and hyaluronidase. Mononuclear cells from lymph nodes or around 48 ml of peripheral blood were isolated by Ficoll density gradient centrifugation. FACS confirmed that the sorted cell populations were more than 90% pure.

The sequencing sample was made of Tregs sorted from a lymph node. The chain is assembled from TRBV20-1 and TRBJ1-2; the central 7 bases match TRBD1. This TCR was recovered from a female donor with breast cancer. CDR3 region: CSATKDRVNGYTF. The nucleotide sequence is TGCAGTGCTACTAAAGACAGGGTCAATGGCTACACCTTC.